The sequence of this T cell receptor beta chain was determined in a study of shared clonotypes between healthy human individuals. The wider study: Three CD4 naive, three CD4 memory, two CD8 naive and one CD8 memory plate were used per donor.

Repertoires were generated with immunoSEQ multiplex PCR, while TCRdb's copy carries only in-frame clones and drops some. This repertoire shows 2 million to 2.5 million clones, about 93% found once; its top ten account for under 2%. CDR3 length: 13 residues. The germline CDR1 and CDR2 sequences are MDHEN and SYDVKM. V was shortened by 7 bases and J by 3 bases, with 12 bases between the two germline ends. CD45RO-negative, CCR7-positively selected cells formed the naive CD8 fraction, excluding terminally differentiated effector memory CD45RA+ cells. This rearrangement joins TRBV28 to TRBJ1-1; TRBD1 might be the D (6 bases). The sequence was obtained from a man aged 18 to 29 in good health. Some clones in this sample may be carry-over from other donors' samples. The sequencing input was naive CD8+ T cells from PBMCs. In DNA, the CDR3 is TGTGCCAGCAACCTACAGGGCGACACTGAAGCTTTCTTT. Its translation: CASNLQGDTEAFF.